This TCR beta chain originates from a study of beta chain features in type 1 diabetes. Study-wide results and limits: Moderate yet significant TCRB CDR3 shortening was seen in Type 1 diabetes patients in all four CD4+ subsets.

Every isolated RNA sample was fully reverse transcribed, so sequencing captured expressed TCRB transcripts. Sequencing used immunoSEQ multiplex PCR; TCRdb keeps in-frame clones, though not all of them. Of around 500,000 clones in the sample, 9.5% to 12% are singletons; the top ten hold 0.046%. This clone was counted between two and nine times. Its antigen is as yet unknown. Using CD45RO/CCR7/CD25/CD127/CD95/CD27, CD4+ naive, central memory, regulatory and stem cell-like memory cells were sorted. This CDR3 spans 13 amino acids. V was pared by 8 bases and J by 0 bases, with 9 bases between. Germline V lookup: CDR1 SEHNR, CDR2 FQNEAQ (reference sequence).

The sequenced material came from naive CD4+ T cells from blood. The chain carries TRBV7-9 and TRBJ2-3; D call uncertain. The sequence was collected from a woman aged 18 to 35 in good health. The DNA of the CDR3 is TGTGCCAGCCGTCTCGGCAGCACAGATACGCAGTATTTT. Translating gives CASRLGSTDTQYF.